One and the same sample provided the 6 T cell receptor beta chains below, sequenced in a study of OX40 agonist ivuxolimab in advanced cancers. Here immunoSEQ multiplex PCR was the method, and the copy in TCRdb shows in-frame clones only, minus some. The table includes 77,000 or so clones, 84% detected once. The specimen comprised CD4+ or CD8+ T cells sorted from blood, sampled in a trial of the OX40 agonist ivuxolimab. Every receptor here comes from an adult with an advanced solid tumor such as melanoma, head and neck, liver or kidney cancer.

The rearrangement joins TRBV7-2 to TRBJ1-6; D gene uncertain. The germline V and J ends were trimmed by 0 bases and 7 bases, with 10 bases remaining between them. There are 15 residues in the CDR3. CDR1 and CDR2 from the germline V gene are SGHTA and FQGNSA. The DNA of the CDR3 is TGTGCCAGCAGCTTAGCCGGCCGTGGGAATTCACCCCTCCACTTT. It encodes CASSLAGRGNSPLHF.

The chain employs TRBV7-2 and TRBJ2-7; D tentatively reads TRBD1 or TRBD2 (5 bases each). Trimming took off 6 bases at V and 0 bases at J, with 18 bases between the two ends. The germline gives CDR1 SGHTA, CDR2 FQGNSA. This CDR3 has 16 amino acids. CDR3: CASRLLRGRSSYEQYF. Here the CDR3 DNA reads TGTGCCAGCAGACTATTACGGGGCCGGAGCTCCTACGAGCAGTACTTC.

This clone appeared a single time. Other DNA sequences in the sample encode the same CDR3. The chain employs TRBV27 and TRBJ2-7; D may be TRBD2 (5 bases). The CDR3 consists of 14 residues. CDR1 is MNHEY, CDR2 SMNVEV, per germline (reference sequence). The V and J ends lost 6 bases and 0 bases respectively, with 12 bases between them. The CDR3, as DNA: TGTGCCAGCAGACTAACTAGTAACTCCTACGAGCAGTACTTC. It yields the protein CASRLTSNSYEQYF.

The gene calls are TRBV4-3 and TRBJ2-2; D could derive from TRBD1 or TRBD2 (5 bases each). The CDR3 is 18 amino acids. The V end was cut by 3 bases, the J end by 4 bases, with 21 bases between. Germline CDR1 LGHNA, CDR2 YSLEER. The CDR3 sequence is CASSQEAPRAAGTGELFF. CDR3 bases: TGCGCCAGCAGCCAGGAGGCGCCCAGGGCCGCGGGCACCGGGGAGCTGTTTTTT.

CDR3 DNA sequence: TGTGCCTGGAGTGTATACGGCAGGGATGAAAAACTGTTTTTT. Encoded protein: CAWSVYGRDEKLFF. This chain joins TRBV30 and TRBJ1-4; possibly TRBD1 for D (5 bases). CDR3 length: 14 residues. Germline-derived CDR1 and CDR2 are GTSNPN and SVGIG (reference sequence). The V and J ends lost 0 bases and 6 bases respectively, with 11 bases between them.

This clone was seen only a few times. The chain joins TRBV2 to TRBJ1-1; a weak D match, TRBD1 (6 bases). V dropped 8 bases and J dropped 4 bases, with 14 bases sitting between them. From germline, CDR1 is SNHLY and CDR2 FYNNEI. The CDR3 has 13 residues. The CDR3 region is CASVGARGTEAFF. CDR3 DNA: TGTGCCAGCGTGGGGGCGCGGGGCACTGAAGCTTTCTTT.